The clone carrying this TCR beta chain is medium-sized by frequency. No antigen is known for it. TCRdb reprocessed the 10x single-cell sequencing reads and stores each CDR3 protein as one record, lacking DNA. This repertoire includes about 730 distinct CDR3 sequences. This specimen comes from a study of CD8 T cells in cerebrospinal fluid in Alzheimer's disease. Study observations and caveats: EBV-specific clones showed no enrichment in Alzheimer's patients and were not the top expanded clones.

This CDR3 is 15 amino acids long. Germline V gene sequence: CDR1 SGDLS, CDR2 YYNGEE. The sample comprised cerebrospinal fluid. The receptor was isolated from a human donor with Alzheimer's disease. This sequence joins TRBV9 and TRBJ1-4; there is no DNA to check the TCRdb D call of TRBD1. The CDR3 region is CASSVDGQGYEKLFF. Based on the CDR3 plus reference TRBV9 and TRBJ1-4, the full variable domain is DSGVTQTPKHLITATGQRVTLRCSPRSGDLSVYWYQQSLDQGLQFLIQYYNGEERAKGNILERFSAQQFPDLHSELNLSSLELGDSALYFCASSVDGQGYEKLFFGSGTQLSVL.